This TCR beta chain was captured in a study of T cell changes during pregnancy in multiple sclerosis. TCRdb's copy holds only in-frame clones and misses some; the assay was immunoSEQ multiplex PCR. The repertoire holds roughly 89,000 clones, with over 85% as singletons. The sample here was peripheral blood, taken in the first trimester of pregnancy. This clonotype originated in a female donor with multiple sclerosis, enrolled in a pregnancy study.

Written as DNA, the CDR3 is TGTGCCAGCAGTAGAGTGGGAGCGAACACTGAAGCTTTCTTT. Protein sequence: CASSRVGANTEAFF. The chain carries TRBV6-1 and TRBJ1-1; D is ambiguous. The germline V and J ends were trimmed by 5 bases and 1 base, with 11 bases remaining between them. The length of the CDR3 is 14 residues. Germline CDR1 and CDR2: MNHNS and SASEGT.